This entry describes one T cell receptor (beta chain). Its antigen is not known. The source of the sample is a study of shared clonotypes between healthy human individuals. General study results and limits: Naive CD4 clonotypes overlapped across a handful of donors at roughly 4.5%. Expectations were that clonotype sharing among donors would be affected by sequencing depth.

Original analysis: Junction-only immunoSEQ sequences carried no quality scores, so filtering differed. This table comes from immunoSEQ multiplex PCR, and its TCRdb copy is limited to in-frame clones, with some not included. The V and J calls and clone size come from that table; D and trimming were worked out from the DNA. The data contain 2 million to 2.5 million clones, under 95% of them singletons. Per the germline V gene, CDR1 is ENHRY and CDR2 is SYGVKD. Germline trimming cut 7 bases from V and 0 bases from J; bases unmatched to any gene: 8. The CDR3 runs 15 residues. The sequence came from a man aged 18 to 30 in good health. Some clones in this sample may be carry-over from other donors' samples. Sequenced sample: naive CD4+ T cells from PBMCs. As for subset: CD45RA+ positively selected. This sequence joins TRBV10-3 and TRBJ1-1, with 7 positions matching TRBD1. CDR3 region: CAITRDSRMNTEAFF. In nucleotides, the CDR3 is TGTGCCATCACCCGGGACAGCAGAATGAACACTGAAGCTTTCTTT.